This TCR beta chain stems from a study of control samples from healthy donors and cancer patients. Generated by immunoSEQ multiplex PCR, the TCRdb table keeps only in-frame clones and is missing some. The sample comprises about 170,000 clones, about 90% of which are singletons, and around 12% rests with the top ten. This CDR3 has 14 amino acids. The receptor was derived from a man aged 30 to 45 in good health. The rearrangement uses TRBV21-1 and TRBJ2-2. TRBV21-1 is given as a pseudogene. The sequenced sample consisted of blood. The CDR3 is CAPSSVFGTGELFF. The CDR3, as DNA: TGTGCCCCTTCGTCGGTCTTTGGAACCGGGGAGCTGTTTTTT.